These T cell receptor beta chains were read from a single sample in a study of blood T cell repertoires in COVID-19. The table came from immunoSEQ multiplex PCR; TCRdb's copy has only in-frame clones and leaves some out. Seen here are around 140,000 clones, approximately 87% observed once, and the top ten hold 2.5%. Sequencing was done on a sample of peripheral blood. All receptors come from a man between 45 and 60 years old with active COVID-19. The CDR3 runs from the conserved cysteine through the conserved F or W. Fields, in order: V gene, clone size, D gene, J gene, CDR3 DNA, CDR3 protein. The D gene is left open where the match is weak. The size of a clone is reported for some rows only, either as once, few or many, or as a class for expanded clones.

v_gene: TRBV2; abundance: .; d_gene: TRBD2; j_gene: TRBJ2-4; CDR3nt: TGTGCCAGCAGGGGCGGGGGGTCAACCAAAAACATTCAGTACTTC; CDR3aa: CASRGGGSTKNIQYF
v_gene: TRBV12-2; abundance: .; d_gene: .; j_gene: TRBJ1-5; CDR3nt: TGTGCAAGTCGCTTAGCGGGGACAGGGCCCAATCAGCCCCAGCATTTT; CDR3aa: CASRLAGTGPNQPQHF
v_gene: TRBV5-1; abundance: once; d_gene: .; j_gene: TRBJ2-2; CDR3nt: TGCGCCACCTCAAGGGGGCTAGCGGGGAACACCGGGGAGCTGTTTTTT; CDR3aa: CATSRGLAGNTGELFF
v_gene: TRBV5-6; abundance: .; d_gene: .; j_gene: TRBJ2-4; CDR3nt: TGTGCCAGCAGCTTGGGAGGCATCCATCTAGCCAAAAACATTCAGTACTTC; CDR3aa: CASSLGGIHLAKNIQYF
v_gene: TRBV10-3; abundance: .; d_gene: .; j_gene: TRBJ1-3; CDR3nt: TGTGCCATCAGCTCCGGAAACACCATATATTTT; CDR3aa: CAISSGNTIYF
v_gene: TRBV5-5; abundance: .; d_gene: TRBD2; j_gene: TRBJ2-5; CDR3nt: TGTGCCAGCAGCTTGGGGCGGACTAGCGGTGTAGAGACCCAGTACTTC; CDR3aa: CASSLGRTSGVETQYF
v_gene: TRBV5-4; abundance: .; d_gene: .; j_gene: TRBJ1-1; CDR3nt: TGTGCCAGCAGCTTGGGACAGACACTCCCTTTAGCTTTCTTT; CDR3aa: CASSLGQTLPLAFF
v_gene: TRBV3-1/TRBV3-2; abundance: .; d_gene: .; j_gene: TRBJ2-7; CDR3nt: TGTGCCAGCAGCCTGAACAGTGGCCCCTACGAGCAGTACTTC; CDR3aa: CASSLNSGPYEQYF
v_gene: TRBV7-9; abundance: .; d_gene: .; j_gene: TRBJ2-3; CDR3nt: TGTGCCAGCAGCTTGGATGGCCTAGCAGCAGATACGCAGTATTTT; CDR3aa: CASSLDGLAADTQYF
v_gene: TRBV6-5; abundance: .; d_gene: .; j_gene: TRBJ1-6; CDR3nt: TGTGCCAGCCGGTTGGACAGCTCCTATAATTCACCCCTCCACTTT; CDR3aa: CASRLDSSYNSPLHF
v_gene: TRBV6-2/TRBV6-3; abundance: .; d_gene: .; j_gene: TRBJ2-5; CDR3nt: TGTGCCAGCAGTTACCCACGGCGGGGCCAAGAGACCCAGTACTTC; CDR3aa: CASSYPRRGQETQYF
v_gene: TRBV10-3; abundance: .; d_gene: .; j_gene: TRBJ1-2; CDR3nt: TGTGCCATCGGAACGGGCTCAGGGGTGGATGGCTACACCTTC; CDR3aa: CAIGTGSGVDGYTF
v_gene: TRBV5-1; abundance: few; d_gene: .; j_gene: TRBJ1-1; CDR3nt: TGCGCCAGCAGCTTTCCCAACGGGGGGGAAGCTTTCTTT; CDR3aa: CASSFPNGGEAFF
v_gene: TRBV5-1; abundance: once; d_gene: .; j_gene: TRBJ2-3; CDR3nt: TGCGCCAGCAGCTTGACTAGGGCGGGCACAGATACGCAGTATTTT; CDR3aa: CASSLTRAGTDTQYF
v_gene: TRBV24-1; abundance: once; d_gene: .; j_gene: TRBJ2-5; CDR3nt: TGTGCCACCAGTGATACCGCTTCGGGTCGGGGGGAGACCCAGTACTTC; CDR3aa: CATSDTASGRGETQYF
v_gene: TRBV7-3; abundance: once; d_gene: .; j_gene: TRBJ2-1; CDR3nt: TGTGCCAGCAGCTTTACGACTGACTACAATGAGCAGTTCTTC; CDR3aa: CASSFTTDYNEQFF
v_gene: TRBV18; abundance: .; d_gene: .; j_gene: TRBJ1-4; CDR3nt: TGTGCCAGCTCACCAGGGGGGTCCCCTAATGAAAAACTGTTTTTT; CDR3aa: CASSPGGSPNEKLFF
v_gene: TRBV30; abundance: .; d_gene: .; j_gene: TRBJ2-3; CDR3nt: TGTGCCTGGAGTGGGACAATCCTAGATACGCAGTATTTT; CDR3aa: CAWSGTILDTQYF
v_gene: TRBV5-6; abundance: once; d_gene: .; j_gene: TRBJ1-3; CDR3nt: TGTGCCAGCCAGTATCGCTCCGACACCATATATTTT; CDR3aa: CASQYRSDTIYF
v_gene: TRBV5-1; abundance: .; d_gene: TRBD1; j_gene: TRBJ1-1; CDR3nt: TGCGCCAGCAGCTCCCAGACAGGGTTAATGAACACTGAAGCTTTCTTT; CDR3aa: CASSSQTGLMNTEAFF
v_gene: TRBV12-5; abundance: .; d_gene: TRBD1; j_gene: TRBJ2-7; CDR3nt: TGTGCTAGTTCCTCGCAGGGGGCCTCCTACGAGCAGTACTTC; CDR3aa: CASSSQGASYEQYF
v_gene: TRBV7-4; abundance: .; d_gene: .; j_gene: TRBJ1-2; CDR3nt: TGTGCCAGCAGCTCTAACAGGAATCTTGGCTACACCTTC; CDR3aa: CASSSNRNLGYTF
v_gene: TRBV5-4; abundance: .; d_gene: .; j_gene: TRBJ2-3; CDR3nt: TGTGCCAGCTCGGAGGGGGGGGGCCCAACAGATACGCAGTATTTT; CDR3aa: CASSEGGGPTDTQYF
v_gene: TRBV19; abundance: .; d_gene: TRBD1; j_gene: TRBJ1-2; CDR3nt: TGTGCCAGTAGTCCAAACAGGGACAGGCCATATGGCTACACCTTC; CDR3aa: CASSPNRDRPYGYTF
v_gene: TRBV6-6; abundance: .; d_gene: .; j_gene: TRBJ1-4; CDR3nt: TGTGCCAGCAGTCGAGGGCAGAGACCTGCAACTAATGAAAAACTGTTTTTT; CDR3aa: CASSRGQRPATNEKLFF
v_gene: TRBV5-1; abundance: .; d_gene: .; j_gene: TRBJ2-3; CDR3nt: TGCGCCAGCAGCTTGTCGACAGGCGGGGATACGCAGTATTTT; CDR3aa: CASSLSTGGDTQYF
v_gene: TRBV7-9; abundance: .; d_gene: .; j_gene: TRBJ1-3; CDR3nt: TGTGCCAGCAGCTTACGGGACACCATATATTTT; CDR3aa: CASSLRDTIYF